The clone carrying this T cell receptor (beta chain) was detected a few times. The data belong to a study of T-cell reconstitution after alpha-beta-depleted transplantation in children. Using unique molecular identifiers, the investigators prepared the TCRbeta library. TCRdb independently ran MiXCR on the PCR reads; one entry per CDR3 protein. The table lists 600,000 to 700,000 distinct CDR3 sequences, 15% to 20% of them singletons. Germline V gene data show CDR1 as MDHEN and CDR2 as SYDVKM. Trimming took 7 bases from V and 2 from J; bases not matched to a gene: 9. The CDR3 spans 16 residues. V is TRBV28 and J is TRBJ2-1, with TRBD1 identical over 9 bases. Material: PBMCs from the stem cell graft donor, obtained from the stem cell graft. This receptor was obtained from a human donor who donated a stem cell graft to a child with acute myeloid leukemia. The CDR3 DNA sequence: TGTGCCAGCAAGACTCCGGGACAGGGAACCTACAATGAGCAGTTCTTC. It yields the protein CASKTPGQGTYNEQFF.